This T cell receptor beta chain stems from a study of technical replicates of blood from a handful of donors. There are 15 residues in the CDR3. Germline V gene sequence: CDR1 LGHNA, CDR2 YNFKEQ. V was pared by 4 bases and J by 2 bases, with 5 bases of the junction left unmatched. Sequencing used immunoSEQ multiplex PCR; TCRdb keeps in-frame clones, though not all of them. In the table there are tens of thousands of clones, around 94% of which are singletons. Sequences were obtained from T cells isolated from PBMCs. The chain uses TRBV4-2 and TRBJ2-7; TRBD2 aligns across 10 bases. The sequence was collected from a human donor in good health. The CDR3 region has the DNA TGTGCCAGCAGCCCCACTAGCGGGGCCGCCTACGAGCAGTACTTC. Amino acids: CASSPTSGAAYEQYF.